Below are 2 T cell receptor beta chains sequenced from a single sample in a study of PD-1 blockade in mismatch repair-deficient tumors (dated by TCRdb to between 2016 and 2019). In light of the paper, this sample's time point label describes: peripheral blood 12 weeks after first pembrolizumab dose. Libraries were built with the immunoSEQ multiplex PCR assay. The table comes from immuneACCESS by way of TCRdb, which keeps in-frame sequences with V and J called. Part of the clones is missing from these tables; in studies checked, under half for an unresolved V gene and the rest for unknown reasons. Across this sample there are tens of thousands of clones, with over 70% seen only once. Approximately 2.7% of the sample rests with the top ten. The specimen comprised peripheral blood, sampled 12 weeks after starting pembrolizumab. Receptors originate from an adult with mismatch repair-deficient cancer.

The chain links TRBV5-6 to TRBJ1-5; the match to TRBD1 covers 7 bases. Germline V gives CDR1 SGHDT, CDR2 YYEEEE. V dropped 4 bases and J dropped 4; count of bases not matched to a gene: 11. The CDR3 covers 16 residues. CDR3 amino acids: CASSQGEGRLNQPQHF. CDR3 sequence (DNA): TGTGCCAGCAGCCAGGGGGAGGGACGGTTAAATCAGCCCCAGCATTTT.

This clone showed up just a few times. The V call is TRBV30, the J call TRBJ1-5, with 7 bases fitting TRBD1. With 0 bases clipped from V and 6 bases from J, the junction kept 8 bases outside the gene matches. The CDR3 contains 15 residues. CDR1 and CDR2 (germline): GTSNPN, SVGIG (reference sequence). This CDR3 reads CAWSVQGRSSQPQHF. CDR3 nucleotides: TGTGCCTGGAGTGTACAGGGGAGGTCGAGTCAGCCCCAGCATTTT.